This T cell receptor (beta chain) originates from a study of identical twins. Overall study results and limits: Excess low generation probability was seen in twin-shared out-of-frame alpha sequences.

The CDR3 has 13 residues. Between the trimmed V and J ends, which lost 0 bases and 7 bases, there was a span of 9 bases. Germline V gene lookup returns CDR1 DFQATT and CDR2 SNEGSKA (reference sequence). TCRdb redid the calling of the 5' RACE reads with MiXCR, one entry per CDR3 protein. The repertoire has a few hundred thousand distinct CDR3 sequences, about 24% of them found once; the top ten carry about 3%. Comment on this clonotype: Antigen: not known.

These data were also filed under a second study, of T cells expressing NK-cell markers. That source reports: Within the sequenced cohort of eight donors, seven exhibited HCMV seropositivity and one was seronegative.

The rearrangement joins TRBV20-1 to TRBJ2-2; D ambiguous. This receptor was taken from a woman in her late teens or twenties in good health. The sample was CD4+ T cells sorted from blood. CDR3 protein: CSARDRSRGELFF. The CDR3 nucleotides read TGCAGTGCTAGAGATAGGTCCCGCGGGGAGCTGTTTTTT.